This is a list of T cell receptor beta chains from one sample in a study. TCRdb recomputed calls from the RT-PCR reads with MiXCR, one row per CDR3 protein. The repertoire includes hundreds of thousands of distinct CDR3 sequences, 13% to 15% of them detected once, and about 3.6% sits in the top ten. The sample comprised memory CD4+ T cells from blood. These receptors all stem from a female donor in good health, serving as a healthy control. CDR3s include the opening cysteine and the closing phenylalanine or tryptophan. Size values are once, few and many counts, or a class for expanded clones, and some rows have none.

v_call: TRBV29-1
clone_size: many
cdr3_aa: CSVRSGAVDSPLHF

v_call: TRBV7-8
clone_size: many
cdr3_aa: CASSLAPGANDQPQHF

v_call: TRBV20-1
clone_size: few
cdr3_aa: CSARDRSGQFQVGYTF

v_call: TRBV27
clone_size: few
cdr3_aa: CASSLSGQPITNRAFF

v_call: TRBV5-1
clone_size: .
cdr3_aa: CASSFGGQGSGETQYF

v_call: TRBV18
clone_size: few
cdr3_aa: CASSPPSGVYEQYF

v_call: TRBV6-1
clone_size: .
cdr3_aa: CASSRTGSDTQYF

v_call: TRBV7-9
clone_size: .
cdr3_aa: CASSSIAWGLAEGAREQFF

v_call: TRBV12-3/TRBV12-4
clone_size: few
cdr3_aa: CASLVSGLVGTLNYGYTF

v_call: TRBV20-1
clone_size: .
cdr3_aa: CSASDGPYNSPLHF

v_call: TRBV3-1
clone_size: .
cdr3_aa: CASSYRGSNEQFF